What follows describes a single T cell receptor (beta chain). Its recognized antigen is unknown. No much larger clone is present one base from it, and per-base qualities are unavailable. Library preparation employed 5' RACE. The run used an Illumina HiSeq 2500. A second roughly 6 to 11 cycle PCR used a sample-barcoded 5' primer and a J-beta primer mix. Each TCR beta cDNA molecule received a unique molecular identifier from a template-switch 5' adaptor carrying 12 random nucleotides. Each sample yielded at least 2.5 million CDR3-containing paired-end reads. First-strand cDNA was synthesized from all RNA with the Mint cDNA synthesis kit, primed by a TRBC-specific oligonucleotide. All cDNA was treated with uracil-DNA glycosylase and then went through a first 18-cycle PCR with the universal primers M1SS and BC2_uni_R. Concerning the study's data processing: For normalization, 1 million high-quality reads, each with a distinct molecular identifier, were randomly selected from each sample. Reads with shared molecular identifiers were discarded instead of being binned into consensus sequences. MiTCR, set to a Q25 quality threshold and the strictest error-elimination algorithm, was used for CDR3 identification, clonotype clustering and error correction. Lower-bound total TCR beta diversity was estimated with a nonparametric unseen species model using Euler transformation. The public reads were quality trimmed at Q25 with fastp and then assembled into clones with MiXCR by TCRdb, keeping productive beta chains. Each entry merges the rows of one CDR3 protein and shows their most common DNA and genes. These V and J calls are TCRdb output, not the study's own analysis. Counted in this sample were about 840,000 distinct CDR3 sequences; approximately 32% of them appeared once. The top ten constitute about 9.4% of the sample.

The data stem from a study of blood T cells in healthy people across ages (dated by TCRdb to the mid-2010s). Concerning the study at large: Template switching captured roughly one uniquely barcoded TCR beta cDNA molecule per two T cells in model experiments. To track age-related changes in TCR beta repertoire diversity, the study relied on deep sequencing normalized with unique cDNA molecular identifiers. Four age groups were formed from the donors: young (average about 15 years), middle-aged (approximately 41), aged (under 70) and long-lived (less than 85). Using the same blood draw, the study looked at two additional independent replicas of 1 million unique cDNA reads for two donors, one aged 18 to 30 and the other aged 80 or older.

What the work shows at the level of the full study, not this receptor alone: Bulk unsorted PBMC profiling prevented conclusive comparison of naive and antigen-experienced compartments. As age increased, observed TCR beta diversity per million T cells dropped in a roughly linear way, and a significant reduction was already evident by age 40. A strong correlation was found between observed TCR beta diversity and the percentage of naive T cells measured by flow cytometry. Because the CMV infection status of the donors was unknown, age-related changes in expanded clonotypes may potentially have been confounded. Total diversity estimates from one million sequenced T cells were considered lower bounds and underestimates. Compared with the aged group, more naive CD4+ T cells, fewer expanded clones and increased TCR diversity were shown by the long-lived group, suggesting age selection.

The donors were roughly 40 Caucasian individuals from Russia, aged about 6 to 100 years, who were systemically healthy. Each donor gave approximately 9.3 milliliters of peripheral blood, collected into EDTA-treated Vacutainer tubes. Ficoll-Paque density-gradient centrifugation was used to isolate PBMCs, with at least 6 million obtained per sample. Trizol reagent was used to extract total RNA from the PBMCs, yielding at least 6 micrograms per sample. For every donor, flow cytometry on a PBMC aliquot measured the percentage of naive CD45RAhigh/CD27high T cells. Reading from cysteine to phenylalanine, the CDR3 counts 15 amino acids. Solely the CDR3 DNA is kept, with 45 bases framed from the first base. V has 5 bases trimmed and J has 5 bases trimmed; junction bases matching no gene number 10. The same specimen was also included in a second study, on T cells of mothers and their children. The second study reports: The donors were nine systemically healthy Caucasian individuals, made up of three mothers and their six children. cDNA synthesis used all of the extracted RNA, with 1.5 ug of RNA in each 15 ul reaction. Sample barcodes and 2-4 random nucleotides were added via the M1S primer in the second PCR. More than 9 million TCR beta CDR3 reads were obtained from each mother, and 2.5 million to 3 million reads were obtained from each child. TCR recombination output is similarly shaped by thymic selection in related and unrelated pairs, with a minor effect exerted by inherited differences. Related mother-child pairs always showed normalized repertoire overlap that was slightly higher than in unrelated mother-child pairs, though the difference was never significant. With a sensitivity of 90 to 100 clones per million clonotypes, no persistent microchimeric T cell clones were detected. To look for features that set related mother-child pairs apart from unrelated individuals, the researchers ran deep NGS to compare the TCR beta repertoires of mothers and children. Mothers averaged roughly 36 +/- 4 years of age and children averaged about 10 +/- 4 years. Libraries were sequenced on Illumina HiSeq 2000 with 100+100 nt paired-end reads after adapter ligation with NEBNext reagents. To prevent cross-contamination, the mother and child libraries were prepared one month apart and sequenced in separate runs. Between about 500,000 and 2,100,000 distinct TCR beta clonotypes were identified per donor. Naive TCR beta clonotypes were estimated from low-frequency clonotypes matched to each donor's FACS-determined naive share, without sorting.

The rearrangement joined TRBV12-3 or TRBV12-4 to TRBJ1-2, and 8 junctional nucleotides match TRBD1. The sequenced sample was blood. The TCR sequence derives from a woman aged 40 to 50 in good health. Read as DNA, the sequence is TGTGCCAGCAGTCGAGCGACAGGGGACCTTTATGGCTACACCTTC. Translation gives CASSRATGDLYGYTF.